This entry lists 27 T cell receptor beta chains sequenced from one sample in a study of shared clonotypes between healthy human individuals. Using immunoSEQ multiplex PCR, the repertoire was profiled, and TCRdb retains in-frame clones only, with some absent. The table lists over 1.5 million clones, under 99% of them singletons. Specimen: naive CD4+ T cells sorted from blood. Subset here: CD45RA+ positively selected. The receptors were gathered from a man under 40 in good health.

The chain joins TRBV4-1 to TRBJ2-2; 8 bases line up with TRBD1. CDR1 and CDR2 (germline): MGHRA, YSYEKL. This CDR3 region has 18 residues. V trimming: 2 bases; J trimming: 10 bases; junction bases outside the gene matches: 18. CDR3 nucleotide sequence: TGCGCCAGCAGCCAAATAATGGAGACAGGGGCAAGACGGCTGGAGCTGTTTTTT. As protein: CASSQIMETGARRLELFF.

The CDR3 reads CASSLTYPIYEQYF. DNA for the CDR3: TGTGCCAGCAGTTTGACTTACCCGATCTACGAGCAGTACTTC. This chain connects TRBV28 to TRBJ2-7; D gene uncertain. CDR1 and CDR2 from the germline V gene are MDHEN and SYDVKM. V gave up 3 bases and J gave up 3 bases, with 12 bases separating them. The CDR3 sequence is 14 residues long. Complete variable domain (other parts from reference TRBV28 and TRBJ2-7): DVKVTQSSRYLVKRTGEKVFLECVQDMDHENMFWYRQDPGLGLRLIYFSYDVKMKEKGDIPEGYSVSREKKERFSLILESASTNQTSMYLCASSLTYPIYEQYFGPGTRLTVT.

In DNA form, the CDR3 reads TGTGCCAGTAGTATTCCAGGGAGTCCGATCACTGAAGCTTTCTTT. Translation gives CASSIPGSPITEAFF. The chain is built from TRBV19 and TRBJ1-1; D is possibly TRBD1 (5 bases). Trimming removed 3 bases from V and 4 bases from J, with 15 bases in between. From germline, CDR1 is LNHDA and CDR2 SQIVND (reference sequence). This CDR3 has 15 residues.

This clone has only one observation. This chain connects TRBV6-1 to TRBJ2-7; 10 bases match TRBD2. The CDR3 is 15 amino acids. Losses at the gene ends were 1 base for V and 5 bases for J; bases not matched to a gene: 5. Germline V lookup: CDR1 MNHNS, CDR2 SASEGT. CDR3 sequence: CASSEDSGRVHEQYF. Written as DNA, the CDR3 is TGTGCCAGCAGTGAAGACAGCGGGAGGGTCCACGAGCAGTACTTC.

In regard to this clone: This sample includes further DNA sequences coding for the same CDR3. The CDR3 is CASSPPLGTGELFF. Written as DNA, the CDR3 is TGTGCCAGCAGCCCCCCCTTGGGAACCGGGGAGCTGTTTTTT. This rearrangement joins TRBV5-4 to TRBJ2-2, with no clear D. CDR3 length equals 14 residues. The germline V and J ends were trimmed by 4 bases and 5 bases, with 12 bases remaining between them. Germline V gene lookup returns CDR1 SGHNT and CDR2 YYREEE (reference sequence).

V usage is TRBV5-6 and J usage is TRBJ2-1; D remains ambiguous. Trimming removed 2 bases at V and 0 bases at J, with 15 bases between. CDR3 length: 17 residues. CDR1 and CDR2 from the germline V gene are SGHDT and YYEEEE. CDR3 in DNA: TGTGCCAGCAGCTTCATCTCGGACCGCAGCTCCTACAATGAGCAGTTCTTC. This gives the protein CASSFISDRSSYNEQFF.

The chain couples TRBV7-2 to TRBJ1-1; the D is unclear. V lost 1 base to trimming and J lost 10 bases, with 13 bases between them. Germline V gene sequence: CDR1 SGHTA, CDR2 FQGNSA. This CDR3 comprises 13 residues. CDR3 DNA: TGTGCCAGCAGCTTAGGGGTCGCCGTTAGAGCTTTCTTT. It translates to CASSLGVAVRAFF.

This chain's CDR3 is CASSSDYPYEQYF. The CDR3, as DNA: TGTGCCAGCAGCTCGGACTATCCCTACGAGCAGTACTTC. This chain connects TRBV7-9 to TRBJ2-7; TRBD2 might be the D (6 bases). Germline lookup yields CDR1 SEHNR and CDR2 FQNEAQ (reference sequence). The CDR3 runs to 13 residues. V shed 4 bases and J shed 2 bases, with 9 bases lying between them. The full variable domain, rest sourced from reference TRBV7-9 and TRBJ2-7, is DTGVSQNPRHKITKRGQNVTFRCDPISEHNRLYWYRQTLGQGPEFLTYFQNEAQLEKSRLLSDRFSAERPKGSFSTLEIQRTEQGDSAMYLCASSSDYPYEQYFGPGTRLTVT.

The rearrangement uses TRBV6-1 and TRBJ2-3; D not certain. The CDR3 sequence is 11 residues long. Trimming left V 6 bases short and J 6 bases short, with 7 bases between. Per germline, CDR1 MNHNS and CDR2 SASEGT. The CDR3 region is CASRVGDTQYF. Here the CDR3 DNA reads TGTGCCAGCAGAGTGGGGGATACGCAGTATTTT.

The rearrangement joins TRBV6-5 to TRBJ1-2, with TRBD1 matching over 9 bases. Losses at the gene ends were 2 bases for V and 7 bases for J; bases not matched to a gene: 5. The CDR3 sequence is 14 residues long. Per germline, CDR1 MNHEY and CDR2 SVGAGI. The chain's CDR3 is CASSYTRDRVGYTF. As DNA, the CDR3 is TGTGCCAGCAGTTACACCAGGGACAGGGTTGGCTACACCTTC.

To note about this clone: Other DNA sequences in the sample encode the same CDR3. V is TRBV9 and J is TRBJ1-3; TRBD1 might be the D (5 bases). Trimming left V 0 bases short and J 0 bases short, with 7 bases between. The CDR3 covers 15 residues. CDR1 and CDR2 (germline): SGDLS, YYNGEE. The CDR3 is CASSVEGASGNTIYF. DNA of the CDR3: TGTGCCAGCAGCGTAGAAGGGGCCTCTGGAAACACCATATATTTT.

Comments on this clone: The sample has other DNA sequences that encode this CDR3 too. The chain joins TRBV10-1 to TRBJ2-7; perhaps D is TRBD1 or TRBD2 (6 bases each). V lost 8 bases and J 2 bases, leaving 10 bases between the germline ends. Germline loops: CDR1 WNHNN, CDR2 SYGVQD (reference sequence). The CDR3 covers 12 residues. The CDR3 is CASPRGPYEQYF. CDR3 DNA sequence: TGCGCCAGCCCACGGGGGCCCTACGAGCAGTACTTC.

This clone was observed once. The chain has TRBV11-2 and TRBJ2-1; 10 nucleotides line up with TRBD1. Germline V gene data show CDR1 as SGHAT and CDR2 as FQNNGV. The ends lost 5 bases at V and 8 bases at J; junction bases unmatched: 12. There are 16 residues in the CDR3. The CDR3 sequence is CASSPRTGGILDEQFF. DNA of the CDR3: TGTGCCAGCAGCCCTCGGACAGGGGGTATTCTTGATGAGCAGTTCTTC.

The rearrangement links TRBV7-8 to TRBJ2-2; TRBD1 matches 7 bases. Trimming at V came to 1 base and at J to 7 bases, leaving 6 bases not matched to a gene. CDR3 length: 15 residues. Germline V gives CDR1 SGHVS, CDR2 FQNEAQ. CDR3 residues: CASSLEGQSYGELFF. The DNA of the CDR3 is TGTGCCAGCAGCTTAGAGGGACAGTCCTACGGGGAGCTGTTTTTT.

V and J are TRBV5-1 and TRBJ2-2; D is undetermined. CDR3 length equals 13 residues. Germline CDR1 SGHRS, CDR2 YFSETQ. Trimming removed 4 bases at V and 4 bases at J, with 8 bases between. DNA for the CDR3: TGCGCCAGCAGCGAAACGGTCACCGGGGAGCTGTTTTTT. The encoded protein is CASSETVTGELFF.

This clone was detected only once. CDR3 sequence reads: CASSAQQFQETQYF. Written as DNA, the CDR3 is TGTGCCAGCAGCGCCCAACAATTCCAAGAGACCCAGTACTTC. The chain is built from TRBV9 and TRBJ2-5; D is ambiguous. Trimming took 3 bases from V and 1 from J, leaving 10 bases between them. CDR3 size: 14 residues. In germline, CDR1 is SGDLS, CDR2 YYNGEE.

On this clone itself: The germline gene is not matched at one end of the junction; a read error may be the cause. CDR3 nucleotide sequence: TGCGCCAGCAGCCCCGGGGGAGCGTTTGGGCCCCTTTTTTTT. This encodes CASSPGGAFGPLFF. This sequence joins TRBV4-3 and TRBJ1-5; TRBD1 is a possible D gene (5 bases). Germline assignment: CDR1 LGHNA and CDR2 YSLEER. The CDR3 is made up of 14 amino acids.

The V and J genes are TRBV6-5 and TRBJ1-1; D uncertain. Trimming shortened V by 0 bases and J by 1 base, and 9 bases separated the two germline ends. CDR3 size: 15 residues. Germline assignment: CDR1 MNHEY and CDR2 SVGAGI. CDR3 sequence: CASSYSNVRNTEAFF. The CDR3 DNA follows: TGTGCCAGCAGTTACTCGAATGTCCGGAACACTGAAGCTTTCTTT.

CDR3 in DNA: TGTGCCAGCAGCTTCCGAGCTAGCGGGAGGGTTCAAGAGCAGTACTTC. Translated: CASSFRASGRVQEQYF. V and J are TRBV7-2 and TRBJ2-7, with 12 nucleotides matching TRBD2. The J segment lost 7 bases and the V segment lost 3 bases, leaving 10 bases of the junction unmatched. The germline V gene encodes CDR1 SGHTA and CDR2 FQGNSA. This CDR3 has 16 residues.

V and J are TRBV28 and TRBJ2-3; D is uncertain. V shed 1 base and J shed 10 bases, with 9 bases lying between them. CDR1 MDHEN and CDR2 SYDVKM come from the germline V gene. The CDR3 runs to 12 residues. CDR3 region: CASSLSSEAQYF. CDR3 sequence (DNA): TGTGCCAGCAGTTTATCGTCCGAGGCGCAGTATTTT.

In this sample, this clone turned up once. This chain uses TRBV28 with TRBJ2-6, with 10 bases aligning to TRBD1. Germline V gene data show CDR1 as MDHEN and CDR2 as SYDVKM. The CDR3 is made up of 17 amino acids. The trim removed 6 bases at V and 4 bases at J, leaving 9 bases unmatched. CDR3 residues: CASRQTGGAAGANVLTF. The CDR3 nucleotides read TGTGCCAGCAGGCAGACAGGGGGCGCGGCGGGGGCCAACGTCCTGACTTTC.

Details on this clone: Additional DNA sequences in this sample encode the identical CDR3. The gene calls are TRBV9 and TRBJ1-3, with D unclear. This CDR3 comprises 15 residues. In germline, CDR1 is SGDLS, CDR2 YYNGEE. The V end lost 0 bases, the J end lost 0 bases, and 7 bases lay between the germline ends. CDR3 sequence (DNA): TGTGCCAGCAGCGTAGCTGCGGCCTCTGGAAACACCATATATTTT. It yields the protein CASSVAAASGNTIYF.

This rearrangement joins TRBV7-2 to TRBJ2-6; TRBD1 aligns across 8 bases. Germline V gene data show CDR1 as SGHTA and CDR2 as FQGNSA. The CDR3 spans 11 residues. J gave up 15 bases and V 3 bases, and 1 base lay outside the gene matches. CDR3 coding DNA: TGTGCCAGCAGCTTGGGACAGGCCCTGACTTTC. Amino acids: CASSLGQALTF.

J is TRBJ2-1 and V is TRBV2; tentative D call: TRBD2 (6 bases). The CDR3 has 12 amino acids. Germline CDR1 and CDR2: SNHLY and FYNNEI. Trimming pared 3 bases from V and 9 bases from J, leaving 9 bases between. CDR3 sequence reads: CASSDRGSEQFF. The CDR3 nucleotides are TGTGCCAGCAGTGATCGGGGGAGTGAGCAGTTCTTC.

This sequence joins TRBV18 and TRBJ2-7; 7 bases agree with TRBD1. This CDR3 is built from 16 residues. Trimming removed 3 bases from V and 1 base from J; junction bases left unmatched: 9. Germline-derived CDR1 and CDR2 are KGHSH and LQKENI. CDR3 sequence reads: CASSPTAGGTSYEQYF. CDR3 sequence (DNA): TGTGCCAGCTCACCGACAGCAGGGGGTACGTCCTACGAGCAGTACTTC.

This chain uses TRBV11-1 with TRBJ1-2; the match to TRBD1 covers 9 bases. The V gene end was trimmed by 1 base and the J gene end by 7 bases; junction bases not matched to a gene: 13. The germline CDR1 and CDR2 sequences are SGHAT and FQDESV (reference sequence). This CDR3 has 17 residues. CDR3 residues: CASSLGPKGQGSGGYTF. CDR3 nucleotides: TGTGCCAGCAGCTTAGGCCCCAAGGGACAGGGCTCCGGTGGCTACACCTTC. Looking up the rest from reference TRBV11-1 and TRBJ1-2 gives the full variable domain: EAEVAQSPRYKITEKSQAVAFWCDPISGHATLYWYRQILGQGPELLVQFQDESVVDDSQLPKDRFSAERLKGVDSTLKIQPAELGDSAMYLCASSLGPKGQGSGGYTFGSGTRLTVV.

The chain carries TRBV18 and TRBJ2-1; 8 nucleotides line up with TRBD1. The CDR3 contains 15 residues. Trimming removed 3 bases from V and 4 bases from J; junction bases left unmatched: 5. The germline CDR1 and CDR2 sequences are KGHSH and LQKENI. This CDR3 is CASSPGRGLYNEQFF. The CDR3 DNA is TGTGCCAGCTCACCTGGCAGGGGGCTTTACAATGAGCAGTTCTTC. The full variable domain, its missing parts supplied by reference TRBV18 and TRBJ2-1, is NAGVMQNPRHLVRRRGQEARLRCSPMKGHSHVYWYRQLPEEGLKFMVYLQKENIIDESGMPKERFSAEFPKEGPSILRIQQVVRGDSAAYFCASSPGRGLYNEQFFGPGTRLTVL.